This T cell receptor (beta chain) was sequenced during a study of T cell repertoires in cytomegalovirus infection. Findings and caveats of the study: Accumulated public TCR beta family frequency recognized individuals carrying CMV together with the relevant HLA.

In this sample, this clonotype turned up a few times. Antigen: not known. A single record per CDR3 protein comes from TCRdb applying MiXCR to the reads. This table has roughly 120,000 distinct CDR3 sequences, 30% appearing once. The CDR3 runs 12 residues. With 10 bases removed from V and 4 bases from J, the gap between germline ends came to 13 bases. CDR1 and CDR2 from the germline V gene are SNHLY and FYNNEI. The chain has TRBV2 and TRBJ1-2; no firm D call. This material consisted of CD8+ T cells from cultured PBMCs, taken from culture after CMV antigen stimulation. This receptor was identified in a human donor in good health (CMV status not recorded). Some clones in this sample may be carry-over from other donors' samples. The CDR3 sequence is CATPDGRYGYTF. CDR3 bases: TGTGCCACCCCGGACGGACGCTATGGCTACACCTTC.